A selection of T cell receptor beta chains follows, all from one sample in a study of human T cells and chemical hapten exposure. From the 5' RACE reads, TCRdb called clonotypes with MiXCR, one entry per CDR3 protein. The sample lists 110,000 to 150,000 distinct CDR3 sequences, 4.1% seen once, with over 1.3% in the top ten. These receptors were obtained from a female donor in good health. CDR3s leave out the opening cysteine and the closing phenylalanine or tryptophan. The order of the fields is J gene, V gene, CDR3 protein.

>TRBJ2-5|TRBV29-1
SVEDPAYGTGAQETQY
>TRBJ2-3|TRBV30
AWSGRLAGGEVTQY
>TRBJ2-7|TRBV5-6
ASSLSGDYEQY
>TRBJ2-6|TRBV13
ASSRNRASEANVLT
>TRBJ2-6|TRBV9
ASSVQLSTGTGVLSGANVLT
>TRBJ2-7|TRBV4-2
ASSQIGLAYEQY
>TRBJ2-3|TRBV7-6
ASSNPSGGTDTQY
>TRBJ1-5|TRBV7-9
ASSLIGEQPQH
>TRBJ1-5|TRBV6-6
ASSFSQAGGSGQPQH
>TRBJ2-6|TRBV3-1
ASSQAHLGANVLT
>TRBJ2-1|TRBV5-1
ASSLSLLRGGAANEQF
>TRBJ1-6|TRBV20-1
SAPSRDRGTPRSPLH
>TRBJ1-1|TRBV5-6
ASRLQMNTEAF
>TRBJ1-3|TRBV12-3/TRBV12-4
ASSSPSGNTIY
>TRBJ1-6|TRBV6-2/TRBV6-3
ASSRGTGNSPLH
>TRBJ1-1|TRBV9
ASSVDVGGRGDTEAF
>TRBJ1-4|TRBV1
TSSQVGTPNEKLF
>TRBJ1-2|TRBV15
ATSRATAYGYT